The text below deals with one TCR beta chain. The antigen it recognizes is unknown. No base quality information exists; no much larger clone differs at one position. This entry belongs to a study of blood T cell repertoires in COVID-19 (dated by TCRdb to the early 2020s). Study-level background: Samples covering the acute and convalescent phases of COVID-19 were provided by collaborators in the United States, Italy and Spain. The prospective study material was composed of cDNA or gDNA derived from T cells, B-cell-depleted T cells, or PBMCs. Subjects who had been exposed to COVID-19, were actively infected with it, or had recovered from it provided the deeply sampled blood TCRbeta repertoires that made up the dataset. The repertoires were released in a freely available public database intended as a resource for research on the immune response to SARS-CoV-2. The samples were drawn from the first 160 participants of the ongoing ImmuneRACE study and from 1,200 or so subjects provided by 6 global collaborators. The sample metadata nearly always contained a de-identified subject ID, COVID-19 status, age in years and sex. Where available, HLA class I and class II types were obtained from metadata supplied by the sample provider rather than from assay-based typing. The paper's findings and limits, for the study overall: The quantity of clinical and demographic metadata differed by source and by participant and was supplied without curation.

Collaborating institutions collected whole blood in K2EDTA tubes following their own protocols. Collaborator samples were shipped for TCRbeta analysis as frozen whole blood, isolated PBMCs, or DNA extracted from either sample type. Trimming costs V 2 bases and J 15 bases, and their ends lie 14 bases apart. There are 12 amino acids in the CDR3, from cysteine to phenylalanine inclusive. CDR3 DNA is the only sequence kept; it has 36 bases, read in frame from the first base. The germline V gene encodes CDR1 MNHEY and CDR2 SVGEGT. The immunoSEQ Assay, a bias-controlled multiplex PCR, was used to amplify TCRbeta CDR3 regions from genomic DNA. Processing in the source paper ran as follows. Within the assay, amplification of reference gene primers was used to estimate how many nucleated cells each sample contained. Sequence reads were collapsed and filtered to measure the absolute abundance of every unique TCRbeta CDR3 rearrangement. For each sample, productive Simpson clonality was calculated as the square root of Simpson's diversity index over productive rearrangements. Imported from immuneACCESS, the table was reduced by TCRdb to in-frame sequences with V and J called. These copies leave out some clones; in studies compared against another copy, an unresolved V gene accounts for under half, and the cause of the remainder is not known. V and J calls and clone size follow that table, whereas D and trimming were derived from the DNA. The table for this sample lists 200,000 to 250,000 clones; 80% to 85% of them were counted only once. The ten top clones hold 2% to 2.5% of the sample.

The source of this sequence is a woman aged 60 to 75 with acute or convalescent COVID-19. This chain is built from TRBV6-2 or TRBV6-3 and TRBJ1-5; too little of a D gene remains to name it. Sequencing was done on a sample of peripheral blood. CDR3 protein: CASSYPDTFSHF. The DNA is TGTGCCAGCAGTTACCCCGACACCTTCTCGCATTTT.